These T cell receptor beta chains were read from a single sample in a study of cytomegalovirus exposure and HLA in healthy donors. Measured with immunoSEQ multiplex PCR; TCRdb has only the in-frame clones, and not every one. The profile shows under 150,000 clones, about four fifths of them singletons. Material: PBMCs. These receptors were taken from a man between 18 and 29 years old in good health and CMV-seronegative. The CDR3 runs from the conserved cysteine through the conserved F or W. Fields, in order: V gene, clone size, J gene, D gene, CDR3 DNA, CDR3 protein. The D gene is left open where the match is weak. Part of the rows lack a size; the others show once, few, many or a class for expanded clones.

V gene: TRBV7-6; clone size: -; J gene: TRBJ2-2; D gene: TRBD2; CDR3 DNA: TGTGCCAGCGGACCTATAGCGGGGGGCCTGAACACCGGGGAGCTGTTTTTT; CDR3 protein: CASGPIAGGLNTGELFF
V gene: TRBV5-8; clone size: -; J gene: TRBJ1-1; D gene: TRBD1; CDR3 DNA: TGTGCCAGCAGCTGGGGGGGACAGGGCACTGAAGCTTTCTTT; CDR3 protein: CASSWGGQGTEAFF
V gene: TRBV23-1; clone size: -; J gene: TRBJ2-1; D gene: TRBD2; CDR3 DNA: TGCGCCAGCCGAGCGGGGGGTCCCTACAATGAGCAGTTCTTC; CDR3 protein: CASRAGGPYNEQFF
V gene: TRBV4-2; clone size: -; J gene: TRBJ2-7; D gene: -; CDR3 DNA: TGTGCCAGCAGCCTTCGCGGCGGGGGGGACAGGGGCTCCTACGAGCAGTACTTC; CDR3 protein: CASSLRGGGDRGSYEQYF
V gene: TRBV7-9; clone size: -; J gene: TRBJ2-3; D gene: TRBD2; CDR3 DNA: TGTGCCAGCAGCTTATCCAGCGGGGAGGTAGATACGCAGTATTTT; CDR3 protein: CASSLSSGEVDTQYF
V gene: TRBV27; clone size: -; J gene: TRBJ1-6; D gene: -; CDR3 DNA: TGTGCCAGCAGTGTAATGCGGGATTCACCCCTCCACTTT; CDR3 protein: CASSVMRDSPLHF
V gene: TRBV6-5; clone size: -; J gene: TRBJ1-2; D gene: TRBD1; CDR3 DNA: TGTGCCAGCAGTTACGGGCAGGGGGTTAACTATGGCTACACCTTC; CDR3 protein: CASSYGQGVNYGYTF
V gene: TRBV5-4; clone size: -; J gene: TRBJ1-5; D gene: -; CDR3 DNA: TGTGCCAGCAGCTTGGATCAGGGTAGCAATCAGCCCCAGCATTTT; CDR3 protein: CASSLDQGSNQPQHF
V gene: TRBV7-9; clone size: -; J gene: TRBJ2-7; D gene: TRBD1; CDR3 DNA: TGTTCCAGCAGCTCCACGGACAGGCAAACCTACGAGCAGTACTTC; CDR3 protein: CSSSSTDRQTYEQYF
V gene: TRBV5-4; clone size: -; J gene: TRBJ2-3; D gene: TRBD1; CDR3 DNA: TGTGCCAGCAGCCGGTTTGGGACAGGGGCCATCAATACGCAGTATTTT; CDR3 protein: CASSRFGTGAINTQYF
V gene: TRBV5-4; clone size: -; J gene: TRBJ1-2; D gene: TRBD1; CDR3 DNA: TGTGCCAGCAGCAGGGGACAGTCTCCCGCTGGCTACACCTTC; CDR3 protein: CASSRGQSPAGYTF
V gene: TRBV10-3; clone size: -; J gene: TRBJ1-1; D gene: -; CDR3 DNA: TGTGCCATCACCCCCGCGGGAGGGGAAGCTTTCTTT; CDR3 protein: CAITPAGGEAFF
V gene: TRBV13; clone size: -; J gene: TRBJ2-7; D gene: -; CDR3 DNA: TGTGCCAGCAGCTTAGGGGCTCAAGGGCCCAGGGCCTACGAGCAGTACTTC; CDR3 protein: CASSLGAQGPRAYEQYF
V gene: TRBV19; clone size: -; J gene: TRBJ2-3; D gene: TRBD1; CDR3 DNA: TGTGCCAGTAGTTCGCTCCGGGACAGGGAAAACACAGATACGCAGTATTTT; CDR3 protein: CASSSLRDRENTDTQYF
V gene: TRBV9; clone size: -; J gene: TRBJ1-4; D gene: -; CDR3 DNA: TGTGCCAGCAGCTACCTGGAGGGCACTAATGAAAAACTGTTTTTT; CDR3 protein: CASSYLEGTNEKLFF
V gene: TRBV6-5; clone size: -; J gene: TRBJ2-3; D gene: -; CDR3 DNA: TGTGCCAGCAGTTACGGCGGGACTAGCACAGATACGCAGTATTTT; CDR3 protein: CASSYGGTSTDTQYF
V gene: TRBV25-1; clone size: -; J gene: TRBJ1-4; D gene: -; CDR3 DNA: TGTGCCAGCAGTGACGCGCAGGGTAATGAAAAACTGTTTTTT; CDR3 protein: CASSDAQGNEKLFF
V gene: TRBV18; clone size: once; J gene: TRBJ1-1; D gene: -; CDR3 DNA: TGTGCCAGCTCACCACTTGGGAGTGCGCTTGAAGCTTTCTTT; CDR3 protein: CASSPLGSALEAFF
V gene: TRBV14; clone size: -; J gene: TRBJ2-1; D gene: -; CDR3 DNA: TGTGCCAGCAGCCCAGTAGGTAATAAGGACAGTGAGCAGTTCTTC; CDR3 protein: CASSPVGNKDSEQFF
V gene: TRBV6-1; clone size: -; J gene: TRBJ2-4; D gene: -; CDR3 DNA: TGTGCCAGCAGTGAAAGGAGAAACATTCAGTACTTC; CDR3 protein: CASSERRNIQYF
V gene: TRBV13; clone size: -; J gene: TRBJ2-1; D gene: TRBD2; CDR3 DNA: TGTGCCAGCAGCTCCTTAGCGGGGGGGCGTAACGAGCAGTTCTTC; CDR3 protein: CASSSLAGGRNEQFF
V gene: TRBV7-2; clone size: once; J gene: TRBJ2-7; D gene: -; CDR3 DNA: TGTGCCAGCAGCTTAAACAGGGCAGGCTCCTACGAGCAGTACTTC; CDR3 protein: CASSLNRAGSYEQYF
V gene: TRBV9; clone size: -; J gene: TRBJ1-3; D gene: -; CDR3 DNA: TGTGCCAGCAGTGACGGGACACCTGCTTTAAACACCATATATTTT; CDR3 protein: CASSDGTPALNTIYF
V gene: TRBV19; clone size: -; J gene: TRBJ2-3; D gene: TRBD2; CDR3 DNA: TGTGCCAGTAGTATAGACGGTAGCGGGACAGATACGCAGTATTTT; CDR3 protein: CASSIDGSGTDTQYF
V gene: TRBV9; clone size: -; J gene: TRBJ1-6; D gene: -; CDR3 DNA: TGTGCCAGCAGCGTAGGTGACACTAATTCACCCCTCCACTTT; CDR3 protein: CASSVGDTNSPLHF
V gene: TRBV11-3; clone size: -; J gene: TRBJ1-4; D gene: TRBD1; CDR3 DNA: TGTGCCAGCAGCCCGAGGACAGGAAATAATGAAAAACTGTTTTTT; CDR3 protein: CASSPRTGNNEKLFF
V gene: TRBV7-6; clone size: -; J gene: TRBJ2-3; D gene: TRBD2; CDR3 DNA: TGTGCCAGCAGCCCATTGACTAGCGAAGATACGCAGTATTTT; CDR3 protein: CASSPLTSEDTQYF
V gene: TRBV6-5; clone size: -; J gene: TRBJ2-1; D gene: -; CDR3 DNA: TGTGCCAGCAGTTGCCTTGGCCAGGACAATGAGCAGTTCTTC; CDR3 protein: CASSCLGQDNEQFF
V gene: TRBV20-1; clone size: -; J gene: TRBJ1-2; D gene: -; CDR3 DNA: TGCAGTGCCGGAGTTAACTATGGCTACACCTTC; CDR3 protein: CSAGVNYGYTF
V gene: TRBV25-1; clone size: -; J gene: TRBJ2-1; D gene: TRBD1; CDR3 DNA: TGTGCCAGCAGTCCTGACAGGGGTCCCTCCTACAATGAGCAGTTCTTC; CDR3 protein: CASSPDRGPSYNEQFF
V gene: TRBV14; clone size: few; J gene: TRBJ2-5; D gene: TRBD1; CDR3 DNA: TGTGCCAGCAGCCGGAACAGGGGGCGCTTAGAGACCCAGTACTTC; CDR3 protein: CASSRNRGRLETQYF
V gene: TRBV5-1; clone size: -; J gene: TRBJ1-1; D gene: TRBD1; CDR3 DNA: TGCGCCAGCAGCTACTGGGGGACAGGCGGGGGCACTGAAGCTTTCTTT; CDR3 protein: CASSYWGTGGGTEAFF
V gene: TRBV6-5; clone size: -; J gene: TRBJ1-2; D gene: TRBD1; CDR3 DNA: TGTGCCAGCAGCACCGGGACAGGGTCGCGCTACACCTTC; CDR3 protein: CASSTGTGSRYTF
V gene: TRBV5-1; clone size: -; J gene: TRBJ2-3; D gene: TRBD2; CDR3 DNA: TGCGCCAGCAGCTTGGCTCCCCCACTAGCGACAGATACGCAGTATTTT; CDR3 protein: CASSLAPPLATDTQYF
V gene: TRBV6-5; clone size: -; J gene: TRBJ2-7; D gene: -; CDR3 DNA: TGTGCCAGCACCCCGGAGTGGGGCTACTACGAGCAGTACTTC; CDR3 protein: CASTPEWGYYEQYF
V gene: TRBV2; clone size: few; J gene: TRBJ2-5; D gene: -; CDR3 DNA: TGTGCCAGCAGTAAGGCGTGGACCGGGGAAGGCGGGACCCAGTACTTC; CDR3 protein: CASSKAWTGEGGTQYF
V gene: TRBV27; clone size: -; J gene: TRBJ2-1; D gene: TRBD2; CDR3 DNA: TGTGCCAGCAGGGCCGAGGGACTAGGCTCCTACAATGAGCAGTTCTTC; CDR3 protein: CASRAEGLGSYNEQFF
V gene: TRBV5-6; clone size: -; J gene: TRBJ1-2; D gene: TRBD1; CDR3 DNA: TGTGCCAGCAGCTCCTACCGGGACAGCCTTTGGGACTATGGCTACACCTTC; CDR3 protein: CASSSYRDSLWDYGYTF
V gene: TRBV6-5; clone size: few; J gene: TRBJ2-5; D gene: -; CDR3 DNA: TGTGCCAGCAGTTACTCGCAGGGACTGACCCAAGAGACCCAGTACTTC; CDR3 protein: CASSYSQGLTQETQYF